This T cell receptor (beta chain) comes out of a study of blood T cells in healthy people across ages. A note on this clonotype: Its antigen remains unidentified.

Next came a second PCR, run for about 7 to 12 cycles, which used a sample-barcoded 5' primer along with a J-beta primer mix. Via MiXCR, TCRdb re-called the 5' RACE reads, giving one row per CDR3 protein. Altogether roughly 930,000 distinct CDR3 sequences are present, roughly 50% being singletons, with the ten largest covering 13%. General observations from the study: Compared with aged donors, long-lived donors showed fewer expanded clones, suggesting selection. Estimates based on one million T cells were treated as lower bounds.

This CDR3 spans 22 amino acids. Per-sample yields of isolated PBMCs were at least 6 million. This chain links TRBV21-1 with TRBJ2-3; the table assigns TRBD1, which was not confirmed against the DNA. TRBV21-1 is an annotated pseudogene. Sequenced sample: blood. The source is a young man in good health. The CDR3 DNA follows: TGTGCCAGCAGCAAAGTTTGTCAGGACAGCTCGAGAAATAGAGTGAGCACAGATACGCAGTATTTT. Residues: CASSKVCQDSSRNRVSTDTQYF.